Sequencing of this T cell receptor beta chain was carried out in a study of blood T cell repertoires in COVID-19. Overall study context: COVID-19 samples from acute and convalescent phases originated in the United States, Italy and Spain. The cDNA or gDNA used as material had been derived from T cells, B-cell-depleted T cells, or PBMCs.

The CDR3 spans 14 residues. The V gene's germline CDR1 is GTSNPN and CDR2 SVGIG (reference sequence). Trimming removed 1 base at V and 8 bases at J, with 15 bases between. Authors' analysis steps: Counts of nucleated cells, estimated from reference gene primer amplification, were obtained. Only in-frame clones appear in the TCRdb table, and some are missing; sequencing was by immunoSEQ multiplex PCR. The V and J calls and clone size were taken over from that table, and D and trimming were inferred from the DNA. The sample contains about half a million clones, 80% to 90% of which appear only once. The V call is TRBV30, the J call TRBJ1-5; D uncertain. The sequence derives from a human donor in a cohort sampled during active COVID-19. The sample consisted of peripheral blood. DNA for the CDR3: TGTGCCTGGAGTGGGCCGCCGGCCGGGGAGCCCCAGCATTTT. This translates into CAWSGPPAGEPQHF.